This T cell receptor (beta chain) is from a study of T-cell reconstitution after alpha-beta-depleted transplantation in children. Broader study findings: About two months after transplant, alpha-beta T cells reportedly came from several hundred expanded graft clones.

Germline trimming cut 4 bases from V and 0 bases from J; bases unmatched to any gene: 9. Germline V gene lookup returns CDR1 KGHSH and CDR2 LQKENI. This CDR3 contains 16 residues. Turning to this clonotype: What it binds is not known.

TCRbeta library preparation incorporated unique molecular identifiers. TCRdb reprocessed the PCR reads with MiXCR, giving one entry per CDR3 protein. The sample lists 750,000 to 950,000 distinct CDR3 sequences, roughly 16% occurring once. This receptor was identified in a male patient aged 10 to 17 who had a stem cell transplant for acute lymphoblastic leukemia, so the T cells may come from the graft donor. V usage is TRBV18 and J usage is TRBJ2-7; the match to TRBD2 covers 7 bases. The sequencing used PBMCs, mostly from graft donor cells, collected 360 days after TCRalphabeta/CD19-depleted stem cell transplant. DNA for the CDR3: TGTGCCAGCTCACATCCCGGGACTATGGTCTCCTACGAGCAGTACTTC. Its protein is CASSHPGTMVSYEQYF.